This TCR beta chain was identified during a study of blood T cell repertoires in COVID-19. The germline CDR1 and CDR2 sequences are LGHDT and YNNKEL (reference sequence). The ends lost 3 bases at V and 0 bases at J; junction bases unmatched: 6. The CDR3 is 17 amino acids. Sequenced by immunoSEQ multiplex PCR; TCRdb stores in-frame clones only, minus some. The table lists over 400,000 clones, around nine tenths of them singletons. The source is a woman in her sixties who had recovered from COVID-19. The genes are TRBV3-1 (or the pseudogene TRBV3-2) and TRBJ2-3; 10 bases are shared with TRBD2. Sequencing was done on a sample of PBMCs or T cells enriched from blood (not recorded which). The CDR3 nucleotides read TGTGCCAGCAGCCACCAACGGACTAGCGGAAGCACAGATACGCAGTATTTT. Translation: CASSHQRTSGSTDTQYF.